A single sample gave rise to the 14 T cell receptor beta chains below, sequenced in a study of cytomegalovirus exposure and HLA in healthy donors. 60 Vbeta and 13 Jbeta primers were used in PCR. Using immunoSEQ multiplex PCR, the repertoire was profiled, and TCRdb retains in-frame clones only, with some absent. The sample contains about 160,000 clones, over 70% of which appear only once. Sequences were obtained from PBMCs. The receptors come from a woman under 30 in good health and CMV-seronegative.

The V and J genes are TRBV19 and TRBJ1-5; weak D call: TRBD1 (5 bases). V shed 7 bases and J shed 2 bases, with 12 bases lying between them. The CDR3 has 14 amino acids. CDR1 is LNHDA and CDR2 is SQIVND in the germline V gene (reference sequence). CDR3 residues: CASNSRGGNQPQHF. The DNA for the CDR3 is TGTGCCAGTAATTCCCGGGGGGGCAATCAGCCCCAGCATTTT. The full variable domain, rest sourced from reference TRBV19 and TRBJ1-5, is DGGITQSPKYLFRKEGQNVTLSCEQNLNHDAMYWYRQDPGQGLRLIYYSQIVNDFQKGDIAEGYSVSREKKESFPLTVTSAQKNPTAFYLCASNSRGGNQPQHFGDGTRLSIL.

The chain joins TRBV2 to TRBJ1-1; no clear D gene. CDR3 size: 12 residues. In germline, CDR1 is SNHLY, CDR2 FYNNEI. Between the trimmed V and J ends, which lost 10 bases and 1 base, there was a span of 10 bases. The CDR3 DNA reads as TGTGCCACCGAGGAAACGAACACTGAAGCTTTCTTT. Amino acid sequence: CATEETNTEAFF.

The chain carries TRBV7-9 and TRBJ2-1, with D hard to call. There are 15 residues in the CDR3. Germline CDR1 is SEHNR and CDR2 is FQNEAQ (reference sequence). V lost 0 bases, J lost 0 bases, and 6 bases lay in between. CDR3 sequence (DNA): TGTGCCAGCAGCTTAGCGGCGGTCTCCTACAATGAGCAGTTCTTC. Protein product: CASSLAAVSYNEQFF.

The chain combines TRBV7-9 with TRBJ2-3, with 7 bases lining up with TRBD1. The CDR3 has 16 residues. The junction had 7 bases not matched to a gene; V was cut back by 4 bases and J by 0 bases. Germline V gene lookup returns CDR1 SEHNR and CDR2 FQNEAQ (reference sequence). The CDR3 here is CASSSRQGWSTDTQYF. The CDR3 coding sequence is TGTGCCAGCAGCTCCAGACAGGGTTGGAGCACAGATACGCAGTATTTT.

The J gene is TRBJ1-1, the V gene TRBV28; D not resolved. This CDR3 region has 13 residues. V gave up 8 bases and J gave up 4 bases, with 14 bases separating them. Germline V lookup: CDR1 MDHEN, CDR2 SYDVKM. The DNA for the CDR3 is TGTGCCAGCTCAAGCCGGGGTATCACTGAAGCTTTCTTT. This translates into CASSSRGITEAFF.

The chain carries TRBV18 and TRBJ1-3; possibly TRBD1 for D (6 bases). This CDR3 has 14 amino acids. The V gene lost 2 bases and the J gene lost 2 bases, with 7 bases spanning the gap. Germline V gene data show CDR1 as KGHSH and CDR2 as LQKENI. In DNA form, the CDR3 reads TGTGCCAGCTCACCAACAGGGACTGGAAACACCATATATTTT. Its protein product is CASSPTGTGNTIYF.

V gene TRBV29-1 combines with J gene TRBJ2-1; TRBD2 aligns across 7 bases. Germline values: CDR1 SQVTM, CDR2 ANQGSEA. Germline trimming cut 6 bases from V and 0 bases from J; bases unmatched to any gene: 5. This CDR3 region has 14 residues. CDR3 region: CSVTSGASYNEQFF. The CDR3 DNA reads TGCAGCGTCACCAGCGGGGCCTCCTACAATGAGCAGTTCTTC.

This rearrangement joins TRBV2 to TRBJ1-6, with D hard to call. V was cut by 6 bases and J by 7 bases, with 19 bases left in between. The CDR3 runs to 16 residues. Germline CDR1 is SNHLY and CDR2 is FYNNEI. The CDR3 region has the DNA TGTGCCAGCAGCCAGAACTTCGGATCACTAAATTCACCCCTCCACTTT. Translating gives CASSQNFGSLNSPLHF.

This chain joins TRBV10-3 and TRBJ2-3, with TRBD2 matching 10 bases. With 3 bases clipped from V and 2 bases from J, the junction kept 11 bases outside the gene matches. This CDR3 region has 18 residues. CDR1 ENHRY and CDR2 SYGVKD come from the germline V gene. The CDR3 coding sequence is TGTGCCATCAGTGAAACAGCGGGGGGGAGAAAAGTCACAGATACGCAGTATTTT. It is translated as CAISETAGGRKVTDTQYF.

By sample fraction, this clone is medium-sized. The V and J genes are TRBV6-1 and TRBJ2-2; 8 positions agree with TRBD1. Germline CDR1 reads MNHNS; CDR2 reads SASEGT. The CDR3 covers 13 residues. Losses at the gene ends were 10 bases for V and 3 bases for J; bases not matched to a gene: 4. CDR3 sequence reads: CATQGADTGELFF. In DNA, the CDR3 is TGTGCCACCCAGGGGGCGGACACCGGGGAGCTGTTTTTT.

The chain recombines TRBV28 with TRBJ2-7; TRBD2 matches 11 bases. This CDR3 has 18 amino acids. The germline V gene has CDR1 MDHEN and CDR2 SYDVKM. Losses at the gene ends were 7 bases for V and 3 bases for J; bases not matched to a gene: 17. The CDR3 reads CASIGSASGGQNLYEQYF. CDR3 sequence (DNA): TGTGCCAGCATAGGGTCGGCTAGCGGGGGGCAAAACCTCTACGAGCAGTACTTC.

The chain uses TRBV5-5 and TRBJ2-1, with 7 bases identical to TRBD2. CDR3 length: 15 residues. Germline values: CDR1 SGHKS, CDR2 YYEKEE (reference sequence). The V segment lost 0 bases and the J segment 2 bases; nucleotides outside the gene matches: 2. As DNA, the CDR3 is TGTGCCAGCAGCTTGGGGGCGGGGGCCTACAATGAGCAGTTCTTC. It is translated as CASSLGAGAYNEQFF.

The J gene is TRBJ2-1, the V gene TRBV9, with 7 bases aligning to TRBD1. The CDR3 is 15 residues long. In germline, CDR1 is SGDLS, CDR2 YYNGEE. V shed 3 bases and J 2 bases; nucleotides not matched to a gene: 5. The DNA for the CDR3 is TGTGCCAGCAGCGCCGCAGGGGGAACCTACAATGAGCAGTTCTTC. This gives the protein CASSAAGGTYNEQFF.

The chain uses TRBV14 and TRBJ1-2; TRBD1 is a possible D gene (6 bases). Trimming cost V 2 bases and J 4 bases, with 8 bases left between them. The CDR3 consists of 13 residues. CDR1 and CDR2 (germline): SGHDN, FVKESK. CDR3 amino acids: CASSQQDSYGYTF. CDR3 DNA: TGTGCCAGCAGCCAACAGGACAGCTATGGCTACACCTTC.